A single sample is the source of the 21 T cell receptor beta chains below, sequenced in a study of blood T cells in healthy people across ages. The use of a sample-barcoded 5' primer and a J-beta primer mix characterized a second PCR of roughly 7 to 11 cycles. In TCRdb, the 5' RACE reads were re-called with MiXCR into one record per CDR3 protein. The table lists hundreds of thousands of distinct CDR3 sequences, roughly 25% of them singletons, with under 9.5% in the top ten. This sample was also put to use in a study of T cells of mothers and their children.

Source material: blood. The receptors shown here come from a boy aged 5-17 years in good health.

This clonotype has a handful of counts. The germline gene is not matched at one end of the junction; a read error may be the cause. The chain has TRBV5-1 and TRBJ2-5; either TRBD1 or TRBD2 may fit D (5 bases each). This CDR3 region has 17 residues. Germline V gene data show CDR1 as SGHRS and CDR2 as YFSETQ. DNA for the CDR3: TGCGCCGGCAGCTCCCTAGGGACGGAAGACTACCAAGAGACCCAGTACTTC. As protein: CAGSSLGTEDYQETQYF.

The chain carries TRBV7-3 and TRBJ1-1; maybe TRBD1 (5 bases). CDR3 length: 15 residues. CDR1 SGHTA and CDR2 FQGTGA come from the germline V gene. Trimming took off 5 bases at V and 3 bases at J, with 16 bases between the two ends. The CDR3 coding sequence is TGTGCCAGCAGCCAATCCGGGACGGAGTACACTGAAGCTTTCTTT. As protein: CASSQSGTEYTEAFF.

The sample holds one count of this clonotype. This chain joins TRBV4-3 and TRBJ2-4, with D possibly matching TRBD2 (6 bases). The CDR3 length is 14 residues. Germline loops: CDR1 LGHNA, CDR2 YSLEER. With 0 bases removed from V and 8 bases from J, the gap between germline ends came to 11 bases. Here the CDR3 DNA reads TGCGCCAGCAGCCAAGATGGGGAGGCTCACATTCAGTACTTC. The encoded protein is CASSQDGEAHIQYF.

V and J are TRBV6-5 and TRBJ2-1, with TRBD1 matching 8 bases. TRBJ2-7 explains the end of the DNA better; the J call may be wrong. The CDR3 totals 15 residues. CDR1 and CDR2 (germline): MNHEY, SVGAGI. The CDR3 loop is CASSNDRGISYEQYF. CDR3 DNA: TGTGCCAGCAGTAATGACAGGGGTATCTCCTACGAGCAGTACTTC.

The chain has TRBV29-1 and TRBJ2-3; D unclear. The CDR3 loop spans 18 amino acids. Per the germline V gene, CDR1 is SQVTM and CDR2 is ANQGSEA. Trimming left V 6 bases short and J 0 bases short, with 25 bases between. The CDR3 nucleotides read TGCAGCGTGGCTGGTCCGGTTCAGGCGGAGACTAGCACAGATACGCAGTATTTT. Its translation is CSVAGPVQAETSTDTQYF.

This clonotype was recorded many times. This sequence joins TRBV7-2 and TRBJ2-7; 7 nucleotides match TRBD1. The CDR3 has 12 amino acids. Germline V lookup: CDR1 SGHTA, CDR2 FQGNSA. Trimming cost V 5 bases and J 6 bases; bases outside gene matches: 4. The CDR3, as DNA: TGTGCCAGCAGCCGACAGGGCGGCGAGCAGTACTTC. This encodes CASSRQGGEQYF.

The J gene is TRBJ2-2, the V gene TRBV7-8; 10 bases match TRBD2. CDR3 length: 16 amino acids. Germline V gene lookup returns CDR1 SGHVS and CDR2 FQNEAQ. Trimming at V came to 1 base and at J to 7 bases, leaving 6 bases not matched to a gene. Here the CDR3 DNA reads TGTGCCAGCAGCTTAGGGCCTAGCGGGAGTAACGGGGAGCTGTTTTTT. Translating gives CASSLGPSGSNGELFF.

V gene TRBV6-5 combines with J gene TRBJ2-2; no reliable D call. The CDR3 contains 12 residues. Trimming stripped 6 bases from V and 4 bases from J, with 6 bases between. CDR1 MNHEY and CDR2 SVGAGI come from the germline V gene. CDR3 DNA: TGTGCCAGCAGACTTACCACCGGGGAGCTGTTTTTT. Its translation: CASRLTTGELFF.

The CDR3 loop is CASSWRLDVGQFF. The CDR3 DNA reads TGTGCCAGCAGCTGGCGACTAGATGTGGGGCAGTTCTTC. This chain connects TRBV7-9 to TRBJ2-5; the D gene is possibly TRBD2 (6 bases). Judging by the DNA end, TRBJ2-1 fits better; the J call may be wrong. The CDR3 consists of 13 residues. Germline V gene lookup returns CDR1 SEHNR and CDR2 FQNEAQ (reference sequence).

V gene TRBV7-2 combines with J gene TRBJ2-7, with D unresolved. The V gene's germline CDR1 is SGHTA and CDR2 FQGNSA. The CDR3 has 14 amino acids. Trimming cost V 0 bases and J 2 bases, with 8 bases left between them. The CDR3 sequence: CASSLASLPYEQYF. For the CDR3, the DNA is TGTGCCAGCAGCTTAGCGAGCTTGCCCTACGAGCAGTACTTC.

There are a few counts of this clonotype. V is TRBV10-3 and J is TRBJ2-3, with 11 bases that match TRBD2. The CDR3 totals 13 residues. Per the germline V gene, CDR1 is ENHRY and CDR2 is SYGVKD. The V segment lost 11 bases and the J segment 5 bases; nucleotides outside the gene matches: 6. The CDR3 loop is CASGLAGGDTQYF. For the CDR3, the DNA is TGTGCCTCCGGCCTAGCGGGAGGAGATACGCAGTATTTT.

There are a few counts of this clonotype. The chain uses TRBV9 and TRBJ2-5, with no clear D. The V gene lost 1 base and the J gene lost 5 bases, with 18 bases spanning the gap. Germline V gene sequence: CDR1 SGDLS, CDR2 YYNGEE. This CDR3 region has 16 residues. The CDR3 loop is CASSVTSKGFGETQYF. The CDR3 nucleotides are TGTGCCAGCAGCGTAACCTCCAAAGGTTTCGGGGAGACCCAGTACTTC. The full variable domain, in which reference TRBV9 and TRBJ2-5 provide the parts outside the CDR3, is DSGVTQTPKHLITATGQRVTLRCSPRSGDLSVYWYQQSLDQGLQFLIQYYNGEERAKGNILERFSAQQFPDLHSELNLSSLELGDSALYFCASSVTSKGFGETQYFGPGTRLLVL.

This chain uses TRBV20-1 with TRBJ1-1, with D maybe TRBD1 (5 bases). The CDR3 length is 13 residues. V was shortened by 0 bases and J by 1 base, with 6 bases between the two germline ends. Germline V gene data show CDR1 as DFQATT and CDR2 as SNEGSKA (reference sequence). The CDR3 region is CSARDQGNTEAFF. CDR3 DNA sequence: TGCAGTGCTAGAGATCAGGGGAACACTGAAGCTTTCTTT.

This clonotype has more than one count but fewer than ten. The chain couples TRBV9 to TRBJ2-7; unclear D gene. The germline V and J ends were trimmed by 3 bases and 6 bases, with 16 bases remaining between them. The germline V gene has CDR1 SGDLS and CDR2 YYNGEE. The CDR3 runs 14 residues. The CDR3 protein is CASSGGGGDPEQYF. CDR3 coding DNA: TGTGCCAGCAGCGGGGGTGGCGGAGATCCCGAGCAGTACTTC. The full variable domain, in which reference TRBV9 and TRBJ2-7 provide the parts outside the CDR3, is DSGVTQTPKHLITATGQRVTLRCSPRSGDLSVYWYQQSLDQGLQFLIQYYNGEERAKGNILERFSAQQFPDLHSELNLSSLELGDSALYFCASSGGGGDPEQYFGPGTRLTVT.

The genes are TRBV2 and TRBJ2-1; 14 nucleotides match TRBD2. The CDR3 length is 16 residues. Trimming at V came to 7 bases and at J to 10 bases, leaving 12 bases not matched to a gene. In germline, CDR1 is SNHLY, CDR2 FYNNEI. The CDR3 DNA follows: TGTGCCAGCACCCAACAGGGGACTAGCGGGGGTGGGGAGCAGTTCTTC. Encoded protein: CASTQQGTSGGGEQFF.

This clonotype was observed a few times. V and J are TRBV7-9 and TRBJ2-7, with D maybe TRBD2 (6 bases). The CDR3 has 11 residues. Germline loops: CDR1 SEHNR, CDR2 FQNEAQ (reference sequence). Trimming removed 6 bases from V and 6 bases from J, with 9 bases in between. As DNA, the CDR3 is TGTGCCAGCAGGCGCGGGGTCGAGCAGTACTTC. Its protein is CASRRGVEQYF.

The chain links TRBV6-6 to TRBJ2-1, with D possibly called TRBD1 or TRBD2 (5 bases each). Trimming took 10 bases from V and 8 from J, leaving 21 bases between them. This CDR3 region has 14 residues. Looked up from germline, CDR1 is MNHNY and CDR2 is SVGAGI (reference sequence). Here the CDR3 reads CANTVEGSAHEQFF. The DNA of the CDR3 is TGTGCCAACACTGTAGAGGGGAGCGCCCATGAGCAGTTCTTC.

The chain combines TRBV7-6 with TRBJ2-5, with D possibly matching TRBD1 (5 bases). The germline CDR1 and CDR2 sequences are SGHVS and FNYEAQ. Deletions cut 2 bases from V and 5 bases from J, with 15 bases between. The CDR3 is 15 residues long. CDR3 amino acids: CASSLMDQGSETQYF. In nucleotides, the CDR3 is TGTGCCAGCAGCTTAATGGATCAGGGCAGTGAGACCCAGTACTTC.

The J gene is TRBJ2-1, the V gene TRBV29-1; 8 bases fit TRBD2. This CDR3 contains 14 residues. After removal of 6 bases from V and 6 bases from J, the junction contained 10 bases not matched to a gene. The germline V gene has CDR1 SQVTM and CDR2 ANQGSEA. The CDR3 DNA reads as TGCAGCGTACTCCGGGGGGGCCTTTCCAATGAGCAGTTCTTC. Translated: CSVLRGGLSNEQFF.

J is TRBJ1-1 and V is TRBV10-3; no clear D gene. Germline V CDR1 and CDR2: ENHRY, SYGVKD. V gave up 4 bases and J gave up 10 bases, with 16 bases separating them. This CDR3 is built from 13 residues. CDR3 sequence (DNA): TGTGCCATCAGTGCACTGGGAGAACTCGCAGCTTTCTTT. This sequence encodes CAISALGELAAFF.

The V call is TRBV10-3, the J call TRBJ2-5; D not certain. Germline CDR1 reads ENHRY; CDR2 reads SYGVKD. The V end lost 3 bases, the J end lost 7 bases, and 6 bases lay between the germline ends. The CDR3 totals 11 residues. CDR3 in amino acids: CAISEGMTQYF. The CDR3 coding sequence is TGTGCCATCAGTGAAGGGATGACCCAGTACTTC.